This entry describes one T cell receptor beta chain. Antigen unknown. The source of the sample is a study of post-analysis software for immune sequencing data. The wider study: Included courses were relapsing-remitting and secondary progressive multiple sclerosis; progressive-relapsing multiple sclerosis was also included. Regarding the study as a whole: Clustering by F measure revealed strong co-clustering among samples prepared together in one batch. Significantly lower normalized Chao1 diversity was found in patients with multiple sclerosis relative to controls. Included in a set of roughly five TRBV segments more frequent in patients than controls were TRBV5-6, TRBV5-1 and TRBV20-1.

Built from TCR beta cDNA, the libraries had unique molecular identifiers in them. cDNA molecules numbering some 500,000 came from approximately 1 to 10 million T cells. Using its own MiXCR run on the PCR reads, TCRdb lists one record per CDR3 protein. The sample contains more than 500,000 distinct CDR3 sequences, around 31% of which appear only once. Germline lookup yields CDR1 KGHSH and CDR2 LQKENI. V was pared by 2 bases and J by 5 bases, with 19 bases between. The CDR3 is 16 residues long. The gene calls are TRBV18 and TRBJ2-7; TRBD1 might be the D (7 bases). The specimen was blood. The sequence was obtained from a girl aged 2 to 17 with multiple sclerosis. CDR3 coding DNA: TGTGCCAGCTCACCAACTCCTCCAGGGGGGTTCAACGAGCAGTACTTC. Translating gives CASSPTPPGGFNEQYF. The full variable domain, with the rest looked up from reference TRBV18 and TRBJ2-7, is NAGVMQNPRHLVRRRGQEARLRCSPMKGHSHVYWYRQLPEEGLKFMVYLQKENIIDESGMPKERFSAEFPKEGPSILRIQQVVRGDSAAYFCASSPTPPGGFNEQYFGPGTRLTVT.